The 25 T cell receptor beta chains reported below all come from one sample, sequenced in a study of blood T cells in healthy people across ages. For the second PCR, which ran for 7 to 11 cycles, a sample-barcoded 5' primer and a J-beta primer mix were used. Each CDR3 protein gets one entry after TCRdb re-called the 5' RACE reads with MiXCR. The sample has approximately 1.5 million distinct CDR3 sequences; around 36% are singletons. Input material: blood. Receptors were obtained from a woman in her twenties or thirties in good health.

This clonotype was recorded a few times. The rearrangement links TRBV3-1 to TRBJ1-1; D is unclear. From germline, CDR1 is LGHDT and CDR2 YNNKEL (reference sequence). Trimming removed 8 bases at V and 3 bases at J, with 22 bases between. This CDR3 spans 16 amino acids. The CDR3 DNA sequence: TGTGCCAGCCGCCCTCAACGTCCAGGAAAGGACACTGAAGCTTTCTTT. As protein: CASRPQRPGKDTEAFF.

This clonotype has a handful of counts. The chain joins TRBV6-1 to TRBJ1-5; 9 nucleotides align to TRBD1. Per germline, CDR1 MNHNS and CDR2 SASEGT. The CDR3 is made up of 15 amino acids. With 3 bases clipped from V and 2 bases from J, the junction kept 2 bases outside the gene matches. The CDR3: CASSDRDRGNQPQHF. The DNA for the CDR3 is TGTGCCAGCAGTGACCGGGACAGGGGCAATCAGCCCCAGCATTTT.

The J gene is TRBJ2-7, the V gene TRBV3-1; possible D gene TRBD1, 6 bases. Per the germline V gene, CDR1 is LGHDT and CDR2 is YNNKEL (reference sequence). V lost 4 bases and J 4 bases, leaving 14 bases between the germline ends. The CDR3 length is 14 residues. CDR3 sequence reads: CASSPQGPRYEQYF. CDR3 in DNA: TGTGCCAGCAGCCCCCAGGGGCCACGGTACGAGCAGTACTTC.

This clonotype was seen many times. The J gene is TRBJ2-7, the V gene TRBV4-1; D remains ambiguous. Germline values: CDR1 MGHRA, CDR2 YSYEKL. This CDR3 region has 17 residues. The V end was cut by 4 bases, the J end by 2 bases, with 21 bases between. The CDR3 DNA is TGCGCCAGCAGCCTCGACACCGAAACGGGTTTCCCCTACGAGCAGTACTTC. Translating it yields CASSLDTETGFPYEQYF.

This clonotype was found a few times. CDR3 protein: CASSQDLRAGQPQHF. CDR3 bases: TGTGCCAGCAGCCAAGATCTCAGGGCGGGGCAGCCCCAGCATTTT. The chain has TRBV3-1 and TRBJ1-5, with D possibly being TRBD1 (5 bases). The length of the CDR3 is 15 residues. CDR1 LGHDT and CDR2 YNNKEL come from the germline V gene (reference sequence). Trimming took off 0 bases at V and 7 bases at J, with 13 bases between the two ends.

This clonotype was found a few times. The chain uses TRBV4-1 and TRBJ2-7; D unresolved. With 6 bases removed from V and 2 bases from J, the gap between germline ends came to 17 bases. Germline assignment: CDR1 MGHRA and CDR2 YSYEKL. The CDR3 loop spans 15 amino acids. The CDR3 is CASSLDHYPTYEQYF. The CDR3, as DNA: TGCGCCAGCAGTCTTGACCATTATCCTACCTACGAGCAGTACTTC.

The CDR3: CASSPQGASGGTDTQYF. The DNA for the CDR3 is TGTGCCAGCAGCCCGCAGGGAGCTAGCGGGGGAACAGATACGCAGTATTTT. This chain uses TRBV4-2 with TRBJ2-3; 10 positions agree with TRBD2. CDR3 size: 17 residues. V shed 4 bases, J shed 3 bases, and the junction held 10 bases outside the gene matches. Germline V gene sequence: CDR1 LGHNA, CDR2 YNFKEQ.

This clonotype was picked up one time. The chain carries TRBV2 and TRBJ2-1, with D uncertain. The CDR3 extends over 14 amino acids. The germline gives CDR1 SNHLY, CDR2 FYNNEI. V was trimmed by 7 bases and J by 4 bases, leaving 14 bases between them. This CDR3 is CASTRSPLYNEQFF. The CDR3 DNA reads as TGTGCCAGCACCCGGTCGCCCCTATACAATGAGCAGTTCTTC.

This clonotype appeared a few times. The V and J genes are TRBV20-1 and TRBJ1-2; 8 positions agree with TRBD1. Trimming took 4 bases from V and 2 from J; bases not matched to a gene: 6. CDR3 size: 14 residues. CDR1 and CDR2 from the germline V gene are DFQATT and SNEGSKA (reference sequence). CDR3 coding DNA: TGCAGTGCTAACGGACAGGGCGAAAACTATGGCTACACCTTC. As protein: CSANGQGENYGYTF.

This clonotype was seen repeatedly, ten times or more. The CDR3 DNA reads as TGCAGTGCCGCAGAGGGGGGCCTGAACACTGAAGCTTTCTTT. Its protein product is CSAAEGGLNTEAFF. The rearrangement joins TRBV20-1 to TRBJ1-1; D might be TRBD1 (6 bases). V lost 6 bases and J lost 0, with 14 bases in between. The CDR3 sequence is 14 residues long. Germline V gene lookup returns CDR1 DFQATT and CDR2 SNEGSKA (reference sequence).

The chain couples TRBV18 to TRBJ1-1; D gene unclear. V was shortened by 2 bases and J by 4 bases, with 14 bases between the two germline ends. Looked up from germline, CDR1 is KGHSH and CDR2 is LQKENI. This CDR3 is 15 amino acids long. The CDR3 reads CASSPKRVQFTEAFF. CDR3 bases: TGTGCCAGCTCACCAAAGAGGGTACAGTTCACTGAAGCTTTCTTT.

DNA of the CDR3: TGCAGTGCTAGCCTACCCAGCCAGAACAGGGGGAACTATGGCTACACCTTC. It is translated as CSASLPSQNRGNYGYTF. The chain has TRBV20-1 and TRBJ1-2; 8 bases map to TRBD1. Germline assignment: CDR1 DFQATT and CDR2 SNEGSKA (reference sequence). This CDR3 region has 17 residues. V trimming: 3 bases; J trimming: 2 bases; junction bases outside the gene matches: 14.

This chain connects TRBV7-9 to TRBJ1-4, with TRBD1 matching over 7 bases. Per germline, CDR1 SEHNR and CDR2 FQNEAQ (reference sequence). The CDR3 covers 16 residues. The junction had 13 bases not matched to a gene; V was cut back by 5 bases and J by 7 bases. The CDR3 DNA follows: TGTGCCAGCAGCGGTAGGCGGGACAGTACGTTTGAAAAACTGTTTTTT. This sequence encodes CASSGRRDSTFEKLFF.

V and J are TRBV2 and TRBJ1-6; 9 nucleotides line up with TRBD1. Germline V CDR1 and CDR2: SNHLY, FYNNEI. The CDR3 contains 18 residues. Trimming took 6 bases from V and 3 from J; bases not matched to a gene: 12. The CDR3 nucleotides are TGTGCCAGCAGCCCACGTAGACAGGGGGGGTTCTATAATTCACCCCTCCACTTT. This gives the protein CASSPRRQGGFYNSPLHF.

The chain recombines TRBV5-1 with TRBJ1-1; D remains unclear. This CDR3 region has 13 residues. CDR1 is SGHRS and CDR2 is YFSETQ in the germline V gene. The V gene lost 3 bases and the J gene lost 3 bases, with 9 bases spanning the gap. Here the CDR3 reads CASSSGPDTEAFF. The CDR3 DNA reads TGCGCCAGCAGCTCCGGGCCAGACACTGAAGCTTTCTTT.

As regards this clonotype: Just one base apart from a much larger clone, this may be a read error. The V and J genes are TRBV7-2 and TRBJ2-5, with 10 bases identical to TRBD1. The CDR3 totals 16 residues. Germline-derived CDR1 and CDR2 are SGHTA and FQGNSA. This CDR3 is CAGSTSRDRGRETQYF. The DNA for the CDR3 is TGTGCCGGCAGCACAAGCAGGGACAGGGGACGGGAGACCCAGTACTTC.

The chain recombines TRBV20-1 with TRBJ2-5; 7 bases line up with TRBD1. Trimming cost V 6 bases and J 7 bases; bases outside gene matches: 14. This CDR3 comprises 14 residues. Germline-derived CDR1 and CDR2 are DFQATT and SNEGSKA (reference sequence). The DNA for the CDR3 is TGCAGTGCGACCTCCGGGACAGCCCAGGGGACCCAGTACTTC. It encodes CSATSGTAQGTQYF.

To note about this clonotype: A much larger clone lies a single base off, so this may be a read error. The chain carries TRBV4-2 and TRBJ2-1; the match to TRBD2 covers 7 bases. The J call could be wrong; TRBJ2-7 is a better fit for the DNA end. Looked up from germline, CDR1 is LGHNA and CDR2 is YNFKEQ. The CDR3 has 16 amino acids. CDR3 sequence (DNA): TGTGCCAGCAGCCAGTCTAGCGGTAGCTCCTACAATGAGCAGTACTTC. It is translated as CASSQSSGSSYNEQYF.

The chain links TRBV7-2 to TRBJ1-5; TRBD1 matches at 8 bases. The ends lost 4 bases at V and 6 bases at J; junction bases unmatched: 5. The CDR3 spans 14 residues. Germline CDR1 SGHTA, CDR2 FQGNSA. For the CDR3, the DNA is TGTGCCAGCAGCTCGGACAGGGCCGTTCAGCCCCAGCATTTT. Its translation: CASSSDRAVQPQHF.

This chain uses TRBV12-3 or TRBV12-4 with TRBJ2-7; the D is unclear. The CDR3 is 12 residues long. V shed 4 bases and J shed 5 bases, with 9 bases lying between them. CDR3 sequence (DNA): TGTGCCAGCAGTTCCGGTGCAGACGAGCAGTACTTC. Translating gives CASSSGADEQYF.

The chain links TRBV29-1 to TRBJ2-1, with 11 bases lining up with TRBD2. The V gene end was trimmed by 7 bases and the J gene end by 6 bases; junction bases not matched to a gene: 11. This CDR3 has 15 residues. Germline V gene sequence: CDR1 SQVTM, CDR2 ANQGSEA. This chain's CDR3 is CSAQRTSGWVNEQFF. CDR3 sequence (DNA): TGCAGCGCACAGCGGACTAGCGGGTGGGTCAATGAGCAGTTCTTC.

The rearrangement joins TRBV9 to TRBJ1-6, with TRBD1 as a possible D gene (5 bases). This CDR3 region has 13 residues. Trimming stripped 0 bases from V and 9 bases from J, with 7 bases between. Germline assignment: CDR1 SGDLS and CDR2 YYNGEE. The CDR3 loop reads CASSVDRFSPLHF. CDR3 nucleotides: TGTGCCAGCAGCGTAGACAGGTTTTCACCCCTCCACTTT.

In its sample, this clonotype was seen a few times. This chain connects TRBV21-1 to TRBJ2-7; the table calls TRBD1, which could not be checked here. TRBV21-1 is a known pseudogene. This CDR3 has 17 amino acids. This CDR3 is CASSKVRGQATYYEQYF. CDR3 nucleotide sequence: TGTGCCAGCAGCAAGGTGAGGGGGCAGGCGACTTACTACGAGCAGTACTTC.

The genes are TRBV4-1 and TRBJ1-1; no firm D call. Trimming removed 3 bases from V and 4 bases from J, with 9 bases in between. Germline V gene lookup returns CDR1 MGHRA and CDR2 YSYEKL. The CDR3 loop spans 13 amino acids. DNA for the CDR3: TGCGCCAGCAGCCAGGAGATGGGCACTGAAGCTTTCTTT. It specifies CASSQEMGTEAFF.

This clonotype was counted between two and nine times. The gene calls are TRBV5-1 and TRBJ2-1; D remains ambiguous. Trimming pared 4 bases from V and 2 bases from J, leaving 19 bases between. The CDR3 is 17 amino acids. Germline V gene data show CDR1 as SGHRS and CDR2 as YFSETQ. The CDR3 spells CASSPPMGGNTYNEQFF. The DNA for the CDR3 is TGCGCCAGCAGCCCTCCGATGGGTGGAAATACCTACAATGAGCAGTTCTTC.